The 10 T cell receptor beta chains reported below all come from one sample, sequenced in a study of metastatic and nonmetastatic thyroid tumors. TCRdb re-processed the PCR reads through MiXCR. Of around 26,000 clones in the sample, approximately 22% were seen once. Nobody among the patients had been given any treatment before thyroid surgery. The sequenced sample consisted of adjacent normal tissue. These receptors came from a female donor with papillary thyroid cancer or a benign thyroid nodule (not recorded which). Some clones in this sample may be carry-over from other donors' samples.

This clone was observed a few times. Just one base apart from a much larger clone, this may be a read error. The chain links TRBV29-1 to TRBJ1-1; D not certain. The CDR3 runs to 14 residues. Germline values: CDR1 SQVTM, CDR2 ANQGSEA. CDR3 DNA sequence: TGCAGCGTTGATTCCCCGGGAGAGGGCACTGAGGCTTTCTTT. Translation: CSVDSPGEGTEAFF.

This clone has at least ten counts. The chain is built from TRBV18 and TRBJ1-6; D possibly corresponds to TRBD1 (5 bases). Germline CDR1 is KGHSH and CDR2 is LQKENI. V gave up 6 bases and J gave up 8 bases, with 14 bases separating them. The CDR3 spans 14 residues. The CDR3 DNA reads as TGTGCCAGCTCGTCCGCAGGGAAGGATTCACCCCTCCACTTT. It encodes CASSSAGKDSPLHF.

This clone has ten or more counts. The chain carries TRBV5-4 and TRBJ1-3, with TRBD1 identical over 7 bases. The CDR3 totals 15 residues. With V trimmed by 4 bases and J by 0 bases, 4 bases remained unmatched. The germline V gene has CDR1 SGHNT and CDR2 YYREEE (reference sequence). CDR3 protein: CASSAGGSSGNTIYF. In DNA form, the CDR3 reads TGTGCCAGCAGCGCAGGGGGGAGCTCTGGAAACACCATATATTTT.

This clone is medium-sized. The rearrangement joins TRBV6-1 to TRBJ1-1, with D tentatively TRBD1 (6 bases). The CDR3 has 15 amino acids. V was pared by 10 bases and J by 3 bases, with 21 bases between. Germline-derived CDR1 and CDR2 are MNHNS and SASEGT. The CDR3 loop reads CATRLNREVYTEAFF. CDR3 DNA: TGTGCCACGCGCTTAAACAGGGAGGTATACACTGAAGCTTTCTTT.

By share, this clone ranks as medium-sized. The chain joins TRBV6-5 to TRBJ1-2, with 11 positions matching TRBD1. CDR1 MNHEY and CDR2 SVGAGI come from the germline V gene. The trim removed 5 bases at V and 8 bases at J, leaving 19 bases unmatched. The CDR3 sequence is 18 residues long. The CDR3 bases are TGTGCCAGCAGTCCCTTCAAGGGGGACAGGGGGAGTTACGTCGGCTACACCTTC. Its translation: CASSPFKGDRGSYVGYTF.

The chain has TRBV7-9 and TRBJ1-4, with D unclear. CDR3 length: 13 amino acids. CDR1 is SEHNR and CDR2 is FQNEAQ in the germline V gene (reference sequence). Trimming took 3 bases from V and 8 from J, leaving 10 bases between them. Written as DNA, the CDR3 is TGTGCCAGCAGCTTCCAAGACCCCGAAAAACTGTTTTTT. Residues: CASSFQDPEKLFF. Using reference TRBV7-9 and TRBJ1-4 for the parts outside the CDR3, the full variable domain is DTGVSQNPRHKITKRGQNVTFRCDPISEHNRLYWYRQTLGQGPEFLTYFQNEAQLEKSRLLSDRFSAERPKGSFSTLEIQRTEQGDSAMYLCASSFQDPEKLFFGSGTQLSVL.

V usage is TRBV20-1 and J usage is TRBJ2-3, with 13 bases lining up with TRBD2. The CDR3 sequence is 17 residues long. V shed 3 bases, J shed 12 bases, and the junction held 18 bases outside the gene matches. Germline assignment: CDR1 DFQATT and CDR2 SNEGSKA (reference sequence). CDR3: CSASVRTSGGPQSTQYF. The DNA for the CDR3 is TGCAGTGCTAGTGTCCGGACTAGCGGGGGCCCCCAGTCCACTCAGTATTTT.

Within the sample, this clone is medium-sized. V usage is TRBV6-1 and J usage is TRBJ1-5, with D perhaps TRBD1 (5 bases). The germline V gene encodes CDR1 MNHNS and CDR2 SASEGT. V was cut by 5 bases and J by 4 bases, with 12 bases left in between. This CDR3 spans 14 amino acids. CDR3 residues: CASSSENRNQPQHF. CDR3 sequence (DNA): TGTGCCAGCAGTTCCGAAAACAGGAATCAGCCCCAGCATTTT.

This clone was seen at least ten times. The rearrangement links TRBV20-1 to TRBJ2-3; a possible D gene is TRBD2 (7 bases). The CDR3 covers 14 residues. Germline CDR1 DFQATT, CDR2 SNEGSKA (reference sequence). Trimming took 6 bases from V and 3 from J, leaving 16 bases between them. The DNA of the CDR3 is TGCAGTGCGAGACTGGGAGGGGGGACAGATACGCAGTATTTT. It yields the protein CSARLGGGTDTQYF.

Comment on this clone: At one boundary the junction diverges from the germline segment, which might be a read error. The rearrangement links TRBV4-1 to TRBJ2-7; 8 nucleotides align to TRBD1. Germline CDR1 reads MGHRA; CDR2 reads YSYEKL. The CDR3 is made up of 15 amino acids. Here the CDR3 reads CASGHATGGEVAQYF. CDR3 nucleotide sequence: TGCGCCAGCGGCCATGCCACAGGGGGAGAAGTGGCGCAGTACTTC.